This record concerns one T cell receptor (beta chain) sequence. The antigen is not known. Produced via immunoSEQ multiplex PCR; TCRdb's table is partial and in-frame only. This table has roughly 250,000 clones, about 90% appearing once. These data belong to a study of cytomegalovirus exposure and HLA in healthy donors. Study findings and constraints: A later analysis found first-cohort TCR clusters tended to co-occur in the 90 to 150 validation repertoires. Researchers catalogued approximately 170 TCR beta chains as cytomegalovirus-associated.

Sequenced input: PBMCs. The origin of this receptor is a woman in her 30s in good health and CMV-seropositive.

In DNA, the CDR3 is TGCAGCGTTGAAGGCGGGGGCCCCTACGAGCAGTACTTC. It encodes CSVEGGGPYEQYF. The V call is TRBV29-1, the J call TRBJ2-7, with a tentative D call TRBD2 (7 bases). V was cut by 1 base and J by 2 bases, with 9 bases left in between. CDR1 and CDR2 from the germline V gene are SQVTM and ANQGSEA. The CDR3 runs to 13 residues.